A selection of T cell receptor beta chains follows, all from one sample in a study of cytomegalovirus exposure and HLA in healthy donors. Only in-frame clones appear in the TCRdb table, and some are missing; sequencing was by immunoSEQ multiplex PCR. The table includes 90,000 or so clones, around 85% detected once. Sequences were obtained from PBMCs. These receptors all stem from a man aged 18 to 29 in good health and CMV-seropositive. Both conserved end residues are part of each CDR3. A D gene is named only where the DNA matches it firmly. Only part of the rows carry a size: once, few, many, or a class if the clone is expanded.

CASSWETGSAAGELFF,TGTGCCAGCAGCTGGGAGACAGGGTCGGCGGCCGGGGAGCTGTTTTTT,.,TRBD1,TRBJ2-2,TRBV5-6
CASSPQGATYNEQFF,TGTGCCAGCAGTCCACAGGGGGCAACCTACAATGAGCAGTTCTTC,.,TRBD1,TRBJ2-1,TRBV6-5
CAWSVSTGYAQYF,TGTGCCTGGAGTGTTTCGACAGGGTATGCGCAGTATTTT,.,TRBD1,TRBJ2-3,TRBV30
CASSLEGNTEAFF,TGTGCCAGCAGTTTGGAGGGGAACACTGAAGCTTTCTTT,.,.,TRBJ1-1,TRBV6-6
CASSFSSYEQYF,TGTGCCAGCAGCTTTAGCTCCTACGAGCAGTACTTC,.,.,TRBJ2-7,TRBV7-6
CASNRAGMNTEAFF,TGTGCCAGCAACCGGGCAGGGATGAACACTGAAGCTTTCTTT,.,.,TRBJ1-1,TRBV9
CASSSQGLPDYGYTF,TGTGCCAGCAGTAGCCAGGGTCTGCCTGACTATGGCTACACCTTC,once,.,TRBJ1-2,TRBV6-5
CSVEDQGYGYTF,TGCAGCGTTGAAGATCAGGGCTATGGCTACACCTTC,.,.,TRBJ1-2,TRBV29-1
CASILQGALNTGELFF,TGTGCCAGCATCCTGCAGGGGGCACTTAACACCGGGGAGCTGTTTTTT,.,TRBD1,TRBJ2-2,TRBV7-9
CASRESGAWAYEQYF,TGCGCCAGCAGGGAATCAGGGGCTTGGGCCTACGAGCAGTACTTC,.,.,TRBJ2-7,TRBV10-2
CASSLVAGTDTQYF,TGCGCCAGCAGCTTGGTCGCGGGCACAGATACGCAGTATTTT,.,.,TRBJ2-3,TRBV5-1
CASSQTVGTGGTGELFF,TGTGCCAGCAGCCAAACCGTTGGGACAGGGGGCACCGGGGAGCTGTTTTTT,.,TRBD1,TRBJ2-2,TRBV13
CASKWAGAGNEQFF,TGTGCCAGCAAATGGGCGGGAGCGGGTAATGAGCAGTTCTTC,.,TRBD2,TRBJ2-1,TRBV6-5
CASSQQLAGGGNEQFF,TGCGCCAGCAGCCAACAACTAGCGGGGGGGGGCAATGAGCAGTTCTTC,.,TRBD2,TRBJ2-1,TRBV5-1
CASSPRTSGSYEQYF,TGTGCCAGCAGCCCTAGGACTAGCGGCTCCTACGAGCAGTACTTC,.,TRBD2,TRBJ2-7,TRBV6-5
CASYRDSYEQYF,TGTGCCTCGTACCGGGACAGCTACGAGCAGTACTTC,few,TRBD1,TRBJ2-7,TRBV6-1
CASSPGQGTEAFF,TGTGCCAGCTCACCCGGACAGGGCACTGAAGCTTTCTTT,.,TRBD1,TRBJ1-1,TRBV18
CASSLPTGGLNQPQHF,TGTGCCAGCAGTCTCCCGACAGGAGGACTCAATCAGCCCCAGCATTTT,.,.,TRBJ1-5,TRBV28
CASETGTGVRETQYF,TGTGCCAGCGAAACTGGGACAGGGGTAAGGGAGACCCAGTACTTC,once,TRBD1,TRBJ2-5,TRBV28
CAIGTGDTEAFF,TGTGCCATAGGGACAGGGGACACTGAAGCTTTCTTT,few,TRBD1,TRBJ1-1,TRBV10-3
CASSLVANTEAFF,TGTGCCAGCAGCTTAGTGGCGAACACTGAAGCTTTCTTT,.,.,TRBJ1-1,TRBV7-8
CASSFTQGSRTFYGYTF,TGTGCCAGCAGTTTTACGCAGGGGAGTCGGACATTCTATGGCTACACCTTC,.,.,TRBJ1-2,TRBV28
CASSPGQASNTGELFF,TGTGCCAGCAGCCCGGGACAGGCGAGTAACACCGGGGAGCTGTTTTTT,.,TRBD1,TRBJ2-2,TRBV11-1
CASSAIQGQETQYF,TGTGCCAGTAGTGCGATACAGGGCCAAGAGACCCAGTACTTC,.,.,TRBJ2-5,TRBV19
CASSLGGGTGLGETQYF,TGTGCCAGCAGCTTAGGCGGAGGTACAGGGTTGGGGGAGACCCAGTACTTC,few,.,TRBJ2-5,TRBV13
CASRVQENYGYTF,TGTGCCAGCAGGGTACAGGAGAACTATGGCTACACCTTC,once,.,TRBJ1-2,TRBV6-1
CASSLTDRASGYNEQFF,TGTGCCAGCAGCCTAACGGACAGGGCGAGTGGGTACAATGAGCAGTTCTTC,.,TRBD1,TRBJ2-1,TRBV9
CATSGRSNQPQHF,TGTGCCACCAGCGGTCGGAGCAATCAGCCCCAGCATTTT,.,.,TRBJ1-5,TRBV15
CASSSGGAAGGEAFF,TGTGCCAGCAGCTCCGGTGGGGCAGCGGGCGGGGAAGCTTTCTTT,.,.,TRBJ1-1,TRBV7-9
CASSVILNEQFF,TGTGCCAGCAGTGTTATCTTGAATGAGCAGTTCTTC,.,.,TRBJ2-1,TRBV2
CASSPVRQGDEQFF,TGTGCCAGCAGCCCCGTCAGGCAGGGTGATGAGCAGTTCTTC,once,.,TRBJ2-1,TRBV9
CAISGVVQRDYGYTF,TGTGCCATCAGTGGGGTCGTTCAGAGGGACTATGGCTACACCTTC,.,.,TRBJ1-2,TRBV10-3
CASSILRGEQYF,TGTGCCAGTAGTATACTCAGGGGCGAGCAGTACTTC,.,.,TRBJ2-7,TRBV19
CASSLVRGYEQYF,TGTGCCAGCAGCTTAGTTAGGGGCTACGAGCAGTACTTC,few,.,TRBJ2-7,TRBV7-2
CASSPTGGTGELFF,TGTGCCAGCAGTCCGACAGGGGGGACCGGGGAGCTGTTTTTT,.,TRBD1,TRBJ2-2,TRBV6-5
CASSFGLAGGYPSPYNEQFF,TGCGCCAGCAGCTTCGGACTAGCGGGAGGATACCCTAGCCCCTACAATGAGCAGTTCTTC,once,TRBD2,TRBJ2-1,TRBV5-1
CASSPRQDNEQFF,TGTGCCAGCTCACCCAGACAGGACAATGAGCAGTTCTTC,.,.,TRBJ2-1,TRBV18
CSGRGTGNTNEQFF,TGCAGCGGACGAGGGACAGGGAATACCAATGAGCAGTTCTTC,.,TRBD1,TRBJ2-1,TRBV29-1
CASSVGGGGTEAFF,TGTGCCAGCAGTGTCGGAGGGGGGGGGACTGAAGCTTTCTTT,.,.,TRBJ1-1,TRBV2
CAWTYLQGRNTEAFF,TGTGCCTGGACTTACCTACAGGGGCGGAACACTGAAGCTTTCTTT,few,TRBD1,TRBJ1-1,TRBV30
CASRRRGSDTEAFF,TGTGCCAGCAGACGTCGAGGTTCGGACACTGAAGCTTTCTTT,.,.,TRBJ1-1,TRBV6-1
CASSPQASYNEQFF,TGTGCCAGCAGCCCTCAAGCCTCCTACAATGAGCAGTTCTTC,once,.,TRBJ2-1,TRBV27
CASNLRGTSFYEQYF,TGTGCCAGCAATCTCAGGGGGACCTCCTTCTACGAGCAGTACTTC,.,TRBD1,TRBJ2-7,TRBV6-1
CASSPFTGMGYNEQFF,TGTGCCAGCTCACCATTCACAGGGATGGGTTACAATGAGCAGTTCTTC,.,.,TRBJ2-1,TRBV18
CASITTPGQGYNEQFF,TGTGCCAGCATCACCACCCCGGGACAGGGCTACAATGAGCAGTTCTTC,.,TRBD1,TRBJ2-1,TRBV6-6
CASSTRRSSGNTIYF,TGTGCCAGTAGTACCCGTCGGAGCTCTGGAAACACCATATATTTT,.,.,TRBJ1-3,TRBV19
CASSPGATNEKLFF,TGTGCCAGCTCACCTGGAGCAACTAATGAAAAACTGTTTTTT,.,.,TRBJ1-4,TRBV18